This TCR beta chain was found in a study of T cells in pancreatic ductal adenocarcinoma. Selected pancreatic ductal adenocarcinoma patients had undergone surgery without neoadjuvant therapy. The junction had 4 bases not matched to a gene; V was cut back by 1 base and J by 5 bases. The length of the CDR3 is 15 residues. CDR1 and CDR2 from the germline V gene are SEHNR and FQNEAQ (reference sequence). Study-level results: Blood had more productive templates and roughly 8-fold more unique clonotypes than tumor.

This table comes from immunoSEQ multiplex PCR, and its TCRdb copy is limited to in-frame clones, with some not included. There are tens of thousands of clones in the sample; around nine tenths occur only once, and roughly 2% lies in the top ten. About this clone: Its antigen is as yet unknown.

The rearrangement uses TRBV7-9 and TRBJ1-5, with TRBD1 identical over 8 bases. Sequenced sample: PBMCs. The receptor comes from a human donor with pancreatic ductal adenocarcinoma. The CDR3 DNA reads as TGTGCCAGCAGCTTAGGACAGGGGTGGGATCAGCCCCAGCATTTT. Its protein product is CASSLGQGWDQPQHF.